This T cell receptor beta chain was captured in a study of cytomegalovirus exposure and HLA in healthy donors. General observations from the study: Most CMV-associated TCR beta chains were later found to appear HLA-restricted. It was in a later analysis that TCR association rates were seen to vary by HLA locus, highest for DRB1 and lowest for HLA-C.

This CDR3 has 13 amino acids. CDR1 is SGHDN, CDR2 FVKESK, per germline. V lost 1 base, J lost 5 bases, and 8 bases lay in between. A multiplex PCR was run with 60 Vbeta primers and 13 Jbeta primers. Repertoires were generated with immunoSEQ multiplex PCR, while TCRdb's copy carries only in-frame clones and drops some. Among about 160,000 clones listed, approximately 80% were seen once. In regard to this clone: Its antigen is not known.

Whereas donors were nominally healthy upon sampling, unrecorded immune exposures were probable. Sequences were obtained from PBMCs. This sequence was found in a man aged 30-40 years in good health and CMV-seropositive. The chain has TRBV14 and TRBJ1-1; a possible D gene is TRBD1 (5 bases). CDR3 in amino acids: CASSQVRGTEAFF. CDR3 bases: TGTGCCAGCAGCCAAGTAAGGGGAACTGAAGCTTTCTTT.